These T cell receptor beta chains were read from a single sample in a study of spatial heterogeneity in lung cancer. TCRdb processed the 5' RACE reads anew with MiXCR; each CDR3 protein has one entry. The sample includes roughly 80,000 distinct CDR3 sequences, roughly 8% of them seen just once. Material: PBMCs, obtained at surgery. All receptors derive from a male donor with early-stage non-small cell lung cancer. The CDR3 runs from the conserved cysteine through the conserved F or W. A D gene is named only where the DNA matches it firmly.

j_call: TRBJ2-1
d_call: TRBD2
v_call: TRBV6-5
cdr3_aa: CASSYLGLALNEQFF

j_call: TRBJ1-2
d_call: .
v_call: TRBV20-1
cdr3_aa: CSVYRAQGYTF

j_call: TRBJ1-2
d_call: .
v_call: TRBV27
cdr3_aa: CASSPHVEGGYGYTF

j_call: TRBJ2-3
d_call: .
v_call: TRBV5-1
cdr3_aa: CASSLRDTYTDTQYF

j_call: TRBJ1-2
d_call: TRBD1
v_call: TRBV20-1
cdr3_aa: CSAMGGTGNGYTF

j_call: TRBJ2-3
d_call: .
v_call: TRBV4-1
cdr3_aa: CASSQTPSITDTQYF

j_call: TRBJ1-5
d_call: TRBD1
v_call: TRBV19
cdr3_aa: CASSIQGDRATSSQPQHF

j_call: TRBJ2-4
d_call: .
v_call: TRBV6-5
cdr3_aa: CAAGGPPSVQYF

j_call: TRBJ2-7
d_call: TRBD1
v_call: TRBV5-6
cdr3_aa: CASSLVGTGAYEQYF

j_call: TRBJ1-5
d_call: .
v_call: TRBV20-1
cdr3_aa: CSASSGGNQPQHF

j_call: TRBJ2-1
d_call: TRBD2
v_call: TRBV7-6
cdr3_aa: CASSLRTSGSNEQFF

j_call: TRBJ1-2
d_call: .
v_call: TRBV2
cdr3_aa: CASRRGANRDGPYGYTF

j_call: TRBJ2-7
d_call: .
v_call: TRBV3-1
cdr3_aa: CASSPGLGVYEQYF